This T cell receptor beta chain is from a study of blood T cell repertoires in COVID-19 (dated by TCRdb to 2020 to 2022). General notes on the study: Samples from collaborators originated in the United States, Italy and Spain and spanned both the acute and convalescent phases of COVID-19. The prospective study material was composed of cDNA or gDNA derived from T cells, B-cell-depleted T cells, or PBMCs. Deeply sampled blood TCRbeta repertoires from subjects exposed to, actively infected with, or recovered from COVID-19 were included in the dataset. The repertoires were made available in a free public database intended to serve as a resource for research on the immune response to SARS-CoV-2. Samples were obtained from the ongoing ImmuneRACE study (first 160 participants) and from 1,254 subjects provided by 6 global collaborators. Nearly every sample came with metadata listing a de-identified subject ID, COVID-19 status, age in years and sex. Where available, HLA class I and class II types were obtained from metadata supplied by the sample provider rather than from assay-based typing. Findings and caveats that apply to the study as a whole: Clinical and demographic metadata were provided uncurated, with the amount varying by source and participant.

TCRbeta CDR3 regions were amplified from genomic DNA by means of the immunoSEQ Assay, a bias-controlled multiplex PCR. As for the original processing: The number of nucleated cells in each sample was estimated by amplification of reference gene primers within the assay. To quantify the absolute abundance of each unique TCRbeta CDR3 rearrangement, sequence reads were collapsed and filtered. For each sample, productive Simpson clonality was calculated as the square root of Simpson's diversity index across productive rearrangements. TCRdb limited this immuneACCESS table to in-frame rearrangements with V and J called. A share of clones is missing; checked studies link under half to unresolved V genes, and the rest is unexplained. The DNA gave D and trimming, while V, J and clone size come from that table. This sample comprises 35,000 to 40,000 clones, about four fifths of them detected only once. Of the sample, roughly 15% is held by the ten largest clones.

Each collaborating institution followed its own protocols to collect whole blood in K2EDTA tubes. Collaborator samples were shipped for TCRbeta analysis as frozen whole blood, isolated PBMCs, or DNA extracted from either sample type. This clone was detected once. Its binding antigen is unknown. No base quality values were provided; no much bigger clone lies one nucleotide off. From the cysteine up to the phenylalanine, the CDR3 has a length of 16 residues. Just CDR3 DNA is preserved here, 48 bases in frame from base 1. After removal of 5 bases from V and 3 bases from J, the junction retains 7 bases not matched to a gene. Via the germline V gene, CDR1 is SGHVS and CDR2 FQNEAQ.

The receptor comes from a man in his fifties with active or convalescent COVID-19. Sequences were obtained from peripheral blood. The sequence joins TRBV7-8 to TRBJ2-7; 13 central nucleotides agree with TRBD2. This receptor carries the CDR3 CASSPGTSGANYEQYF. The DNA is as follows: TGTGCCAGCAGCCCAGGGACTAGCGGGGCTAACTACGAGCAGTACTTC.